The clone carrying this TCR beta chain was seen only a few times. Its antigen is not identified. This record comes from a study of PD-1 blockade in classical Hodgkin lymphoma. General observations from the study: Whoever responded completely had baseline diversity much like that seen in newly diagnosed patients. Only CD4+ TCR diversity, not CD8+, had risen significantly by C4D1. Healthy donors reportedly exceeded newly diagnosed patients in baseline TCR diversity.

The CDR3 runs 13 residues. The germline CDR1 and CDR2 sequences are SEHNR and FQNEAQ (reference sequence). Trimming stripped 5 bases from V and 6 bases from J, with 14 bases between. Only in-frame clones appear in the TCRdb table, and some are missing; sequencing was by immunoSEQ multiplex PCR. The table lists about 37,000 clones, 76% of them singletons. All the patients suffered relapse after autologous stem cell transplantation, and brentuximab vedotin exposure differed. The TCR sequence derives from a human donor with classical Hodgkin lymphoma. This sample comprised peripheral blood mononuclear cells (PBMCs), obtained at baseline. The V and J genes are TRBV7-9 and TRBJ2-7, with D possibly called TRBD1 or TRBD2 (5 bases each). The CDR3 region is CASSLGTASEQYF. The CDR3 DNA reads TGTGCCAGCAGCCTCGGGACCGCGAGCGAGCAGTACTTC.